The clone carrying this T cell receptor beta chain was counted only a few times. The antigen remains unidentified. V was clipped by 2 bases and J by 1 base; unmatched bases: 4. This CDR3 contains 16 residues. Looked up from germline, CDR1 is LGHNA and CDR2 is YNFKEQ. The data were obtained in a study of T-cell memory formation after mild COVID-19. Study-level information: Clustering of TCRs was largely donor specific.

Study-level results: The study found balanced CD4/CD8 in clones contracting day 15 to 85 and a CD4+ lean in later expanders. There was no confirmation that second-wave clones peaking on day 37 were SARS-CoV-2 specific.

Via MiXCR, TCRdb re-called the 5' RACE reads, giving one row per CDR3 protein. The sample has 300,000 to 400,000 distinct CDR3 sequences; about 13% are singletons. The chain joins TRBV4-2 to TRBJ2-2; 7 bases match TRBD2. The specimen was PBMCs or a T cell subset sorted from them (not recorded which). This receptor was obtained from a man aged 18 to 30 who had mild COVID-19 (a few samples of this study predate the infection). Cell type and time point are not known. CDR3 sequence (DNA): TGTGCCAGCAGCCAACGACTAGCCAGGAACACCGGGGAGCTGTTTTTT. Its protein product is CASSQRLARNTGELFF.